This T cell receptor (beta chain) was sequenced in a study of post-analysis software for immune sequencing data. The study, taken as a whole, reports: A few TRBV segments appeared more often in patients than in controls, and TRBV5-6, TRBV5-1 and TRBV20-1 were among these.

CDR1 is DFQATT and CDR2 is SNEGSKA in the germline V gene (reference sequence). This CDR3 spans 15 amino acids. J lost 0 bases, V lost 5 bases, and 6 bases had no gene match. TCR beta cDNA libraries had unique molecular identifiers. One entry per CDR3 protein, called by TCRdb with MiXCR from the PCR reads. The sample lists hundreds of thousands of distinct CDR3 sequences, around 64% occurring once. With respect to this clonotype: Its specificity is not known.

This sequence originates from a girl aged 2-10 years with multiple sclerosis. Sample: blood. V usage is TRBV20-1 and J usage is TRBJ2-1, with 8 positions matching TRBD2. This CDR3 is CSAQSGSTSYNEQFF. The CDR3 DNA reads TGCAGTGCTCAGAGCGGGAGCACCTCCTACAATGAGCAGTTCTTC.